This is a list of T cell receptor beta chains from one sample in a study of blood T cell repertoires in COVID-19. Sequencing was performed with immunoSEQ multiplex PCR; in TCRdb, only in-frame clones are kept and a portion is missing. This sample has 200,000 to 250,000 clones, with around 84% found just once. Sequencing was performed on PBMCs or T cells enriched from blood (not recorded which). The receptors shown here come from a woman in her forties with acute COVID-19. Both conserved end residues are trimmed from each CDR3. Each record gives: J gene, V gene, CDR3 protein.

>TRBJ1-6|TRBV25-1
ASSGGPGSPLH
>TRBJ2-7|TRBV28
AAHGQTSSYEQY
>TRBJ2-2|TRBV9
ASSGEPGLARSNTGELF
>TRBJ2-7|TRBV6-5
ASTQNRGRYEQY
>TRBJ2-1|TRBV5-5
ASSLTSGVGLYYNEQF
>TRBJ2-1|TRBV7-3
ASSFTLAGYNEQF
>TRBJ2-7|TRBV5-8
ASSTRQGSYEQY
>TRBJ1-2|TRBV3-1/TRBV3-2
ASVRGLQGYT
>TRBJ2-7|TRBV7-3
ASSLTGGAYEQY
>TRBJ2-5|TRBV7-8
ASSLWDRRETQY
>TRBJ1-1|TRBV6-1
ASSDRTGVNTEAF
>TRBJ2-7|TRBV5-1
ASSLDAWDRGVYEQY
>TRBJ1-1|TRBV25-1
ASSEWGEGAAF
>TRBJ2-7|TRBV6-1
ASSDNNTPYEQY
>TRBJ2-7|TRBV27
ASSFGTVREQY
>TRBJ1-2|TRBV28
ASRPGGQEAPAYT
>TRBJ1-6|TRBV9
ASSGGSGGRYSSYNSPLH
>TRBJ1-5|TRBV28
ASSFRGRNQPQH
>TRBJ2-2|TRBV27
ASSALRARVGELF
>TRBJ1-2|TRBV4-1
ASSQVAQYGYT
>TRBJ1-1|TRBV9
ASRSFDRGGTATEAF
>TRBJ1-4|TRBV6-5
ASSPTLTGGEKLF
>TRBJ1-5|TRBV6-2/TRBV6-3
ASSLDTGNQPQH